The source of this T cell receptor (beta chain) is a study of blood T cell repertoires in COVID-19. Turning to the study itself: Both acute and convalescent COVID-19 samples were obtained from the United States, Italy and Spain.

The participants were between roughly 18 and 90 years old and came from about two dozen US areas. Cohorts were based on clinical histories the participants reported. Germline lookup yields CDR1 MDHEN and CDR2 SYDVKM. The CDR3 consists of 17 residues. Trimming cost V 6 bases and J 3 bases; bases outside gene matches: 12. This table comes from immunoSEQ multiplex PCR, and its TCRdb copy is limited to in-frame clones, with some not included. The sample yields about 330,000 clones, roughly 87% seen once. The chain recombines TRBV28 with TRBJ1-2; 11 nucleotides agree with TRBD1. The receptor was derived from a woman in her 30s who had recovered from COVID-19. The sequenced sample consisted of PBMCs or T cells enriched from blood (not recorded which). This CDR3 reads CASSLSGTGGKDYGYTF. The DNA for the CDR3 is TGTGCCAGCAGCCTCTCGGGGACAGGGGGAAAAGACTATGGCTACACCTTC.